The T cell receptor (beta chain) under discussion was sequenced for a study of beta chain features in type 1 diabetes. CDR3 length: 11 amino acids. The germline gives CDR1 ENHRY, CDR2 SYGVKD. Trimming left V 10 bases short and J 3 bases short, with 10 bases between. Sequenced material consisted of expressed TCRB transcripts (all of the isolated RNA was reverse transcribed). The average output of naive, central memory and regulatory T cell samples was millions of reads. Sequenced by immunoSEQ multiplex PCR; TCRdb stores in-frame clones only, minus some. The sample records hundreds of thousands of clones, roughly 12% being singletons.

The chain combines TRBV10-3 with TRBJ2-7; weak D call: TRBD2 (5 bases). The sequenced sample consisted of naive CD4+ T cells from blood. This sequence was found in a young man in good health. The CDR3 nucleotides are TGTGCCACGAAGGAGGTCTACGAGCAGTACTTC. It codes for CATKEVYEQYF.